What follows describes a single T cell receptor (beta chain). Its antigen is still unknown. No base qualities exist here, and no much larger clone lies one base off it. TCRbeta CDR3 regions were amplified from genomic DNA using the immunoSEQ Assay, a bias-controlled multiplex PCR. The study's processing was this. The number of nucleated cells in each sample was estimated from the amplification of reference gene primers within the assay. To quantify the absolute abundance of each unique TCRbeta CDR3 rearrangement, sequence reads were collapsed and filtered. Productive Simpson clonality was computed per sample as the square root of Simpson's diversity index over productive rearrangements. This is the immuneACCESS table as TCRdb keeps it, with only in-frame sequences that have V and J called. A part of the clones is gone; compared with another copy, unresolved V genes explain less than half, and the rest is unexplained. Clone size and the V and J calls come from that table; the DNA yielded D and trimming. This sample has 150,000 to 200,000 clones in its table, and 77% of those were observed once. Roughly 3.1% of the sample belongs to the ten largest clones.

This specimen comes from a study of blood T cell repertoires in COVID-19 (dated by TCRdb to 2020 to 2021). About the investigation overall: Samples from collaborators originated in the United States, Italy and Spain and spanned both the acute and convalescent phases of COVID-19. The material from the prospective study consisted of cDNA or gDNA derived from T cells, B-cell-depleted T cells, or PBMCs. The samples were drawn from two sources: the first 160 participants of the ongoing ImmuneRACE study, and 1,254 subjects contributed by 6 global collaborators. Where HLA class I and class II types were available, the types were taken from metadata supplied by the sample provider, not from assay-based typing. Sample metadata almost always included a de-identified subject ID, COVID-19 status, age in years and sex. Subjects who had been exposed to COVID-19, were actively infected with it, or had recovered from it provided the deeply sampled blood TCRbeta repertoires that made up the dataset. The repertoires were made available in a free public database intended to serve as a resource for research on the immune response to SARS-CoV-2. What the authors observed across the whole study: Clinical and demographic metadata were provided uncurated, with the amount varying by source and participant.

Whole blood was collected in K2EDTA tubes by collaborating institutions according to the institutions' own protocols. For TCRbeta analysis, collaborators shipped samples as frozen whole blood, isolated PBMCs, or DNA extracted from either of those sample types. This clonotype was sampled from a man in his sixties or seventies with acute or convalescent COVID-19. The sequencing input was peripheral blood.

The sequenced DNA: TGTGCCAGCAGACGGGGTGTCAGGGGCGCGAACACCGGGGAGCTGTTTTTT. It codes for CASRRGVRGANTGELFF. This chain joins TRBV4-2 to TRBJ2-2; TRBD1 might be the D gene, on 6 matching bases. V is pared back by 6 bases and J by 0 bases, with 17 bases lying between the germline termini. The CDR3 measures 17 amino acids from cysteine to phenylalanine. Left in the record is the CDR3 DNA by itself, 51 bases read in frame from the first base. CDR1 and CDR2 were assigned from the germline V gene as LGHNA and YNFKEQ.